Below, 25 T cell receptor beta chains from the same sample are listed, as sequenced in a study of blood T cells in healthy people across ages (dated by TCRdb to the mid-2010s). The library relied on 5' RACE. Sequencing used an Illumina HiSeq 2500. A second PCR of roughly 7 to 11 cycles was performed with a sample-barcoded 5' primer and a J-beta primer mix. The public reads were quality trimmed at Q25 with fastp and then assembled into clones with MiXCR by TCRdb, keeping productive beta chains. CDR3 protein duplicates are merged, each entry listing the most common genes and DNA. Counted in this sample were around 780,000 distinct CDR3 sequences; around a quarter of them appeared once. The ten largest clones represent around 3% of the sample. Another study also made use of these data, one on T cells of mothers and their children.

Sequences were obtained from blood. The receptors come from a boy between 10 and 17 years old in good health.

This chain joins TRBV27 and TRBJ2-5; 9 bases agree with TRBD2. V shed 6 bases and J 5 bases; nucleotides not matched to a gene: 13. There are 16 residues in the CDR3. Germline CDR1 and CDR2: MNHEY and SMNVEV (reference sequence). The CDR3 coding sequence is TGTGCCAGCAGCGCCCCGGGACTAGCTGAGAGGGAGACCCAGTACTTC. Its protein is CASSAPGLAERETQYF.

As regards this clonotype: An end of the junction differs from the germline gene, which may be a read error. In DNA form, the CDR3 reads TGCGCCAGCAGCGTATCTAGCGGGGGGGCTGAGACCCAGTACTTC. Its protein product is CASSVSSGGAETQYF. This chain uses TRBV7-9 with TRBJ2-5; 12 bases align to TRBD2. CDR3 length: 15 amino acids. The V gene's germline CDR1 is SEHNR and CDR2 FQNEAQ (reference sequence).

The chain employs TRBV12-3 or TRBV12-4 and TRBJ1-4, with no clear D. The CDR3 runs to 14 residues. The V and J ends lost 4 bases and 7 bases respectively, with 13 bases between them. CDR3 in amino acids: CASSSLGFAEKLFF. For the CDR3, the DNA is TGTGCCAGCAGTTCGCTGGGGTTCGCTGAAAAACTGTTTTTT.

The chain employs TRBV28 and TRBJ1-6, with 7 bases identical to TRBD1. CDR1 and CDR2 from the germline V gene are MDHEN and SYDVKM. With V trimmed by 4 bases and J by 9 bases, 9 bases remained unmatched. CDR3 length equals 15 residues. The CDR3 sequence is CASSSQGWNGSPLHF. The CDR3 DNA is TGTGCCAGCAGTTCACAGGGGTGGAACGGTTCACCCCTCCACTTT.

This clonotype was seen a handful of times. This chain's CDR3 is CSVETGNTGELFF. The CDR3 DNA reads TGCAGCGTTGAGACAGGGAACACCGGGGAGCTGTTTTTT. The chain links TRBV29-1 to TRBJ2-2, with D perhaps matching TRBD1 (6 bases). V was cut by 3 bases and J by 1 base, with 6 bases left in between. The CDR3 covers 13 residues. Germline CDR1 and CDR2: SQVTM and ANQGSEA.

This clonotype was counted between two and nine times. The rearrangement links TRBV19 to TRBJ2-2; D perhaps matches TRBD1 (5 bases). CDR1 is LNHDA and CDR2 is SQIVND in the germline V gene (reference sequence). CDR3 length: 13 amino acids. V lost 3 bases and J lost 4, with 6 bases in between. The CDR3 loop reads CASSMGPTGELFF. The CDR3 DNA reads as TGTGCCAGTAGTATGGGGCCCACCGGGGAGCTGTTTTTT.

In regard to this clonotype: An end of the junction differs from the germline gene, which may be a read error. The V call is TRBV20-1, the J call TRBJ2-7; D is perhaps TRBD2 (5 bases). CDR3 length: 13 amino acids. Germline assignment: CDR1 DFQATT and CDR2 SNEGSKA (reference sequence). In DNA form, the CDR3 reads TGCAGTGCTAGAGATGGAGGATTATACGAGCGGTACTTC. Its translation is CSARDGGLYERYF.

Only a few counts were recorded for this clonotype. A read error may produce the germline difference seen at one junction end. CDR3 sequence: CNVKRAVTDTQYF. As DNA, the CDR3 is TGCAACGTTAAGAGGGCGGTCACAGATACGCAGTATTTT. J is TRBJ2-3 and V is TRBV29-1; a possible D gene is TRBD2 (5 bases). The germline gives CDR1 SQVTM, CDR2 ANQGSEA. The CDR3 runs to 13 residues.

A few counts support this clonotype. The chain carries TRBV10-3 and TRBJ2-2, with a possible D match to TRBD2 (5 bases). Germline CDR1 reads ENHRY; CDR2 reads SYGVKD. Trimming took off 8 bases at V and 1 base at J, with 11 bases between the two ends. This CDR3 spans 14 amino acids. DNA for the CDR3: TGTGCCATCCAAGCGGCGGGGAACACCGGGGAGCTGTTTTTT. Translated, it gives CAIQAAGNTGELFF.

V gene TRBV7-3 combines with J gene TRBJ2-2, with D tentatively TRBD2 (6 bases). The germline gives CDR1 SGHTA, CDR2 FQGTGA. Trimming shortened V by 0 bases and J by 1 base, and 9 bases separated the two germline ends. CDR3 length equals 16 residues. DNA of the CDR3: TGTGCCAGCAGCTTAACGTTGGGACTGAACACCGGGGAGCTGTTTTTT. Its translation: CASSLTLGLNTGELFF. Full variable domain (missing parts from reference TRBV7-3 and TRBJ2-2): GAGVSQTPSNKVTEKGKYVELRCDPISGHTALYWYRQSLGQGPEFLIYFQGTGAADDSGLPNDRFFAVRPEGSVSTLKIQRTERGDSAVYLCASSLTLGLNTGELFFGEGSRLTVL.

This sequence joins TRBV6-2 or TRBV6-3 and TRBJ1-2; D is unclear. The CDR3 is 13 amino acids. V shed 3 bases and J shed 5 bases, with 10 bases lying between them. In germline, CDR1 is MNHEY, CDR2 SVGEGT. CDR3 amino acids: CASSYPGSYGYTF. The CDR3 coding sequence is TGTGCCAGCAGTTATCCTGGAAGTTATGGCTACACCTTC.

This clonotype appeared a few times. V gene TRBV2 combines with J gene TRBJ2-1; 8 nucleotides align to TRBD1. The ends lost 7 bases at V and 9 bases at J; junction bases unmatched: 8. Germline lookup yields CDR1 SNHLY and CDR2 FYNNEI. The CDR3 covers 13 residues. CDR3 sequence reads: CASTGQGFPEQFF. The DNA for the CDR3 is TGTGCCAGCACCGGACAGGGTTTTCCTGAGCAGTTCTTC.

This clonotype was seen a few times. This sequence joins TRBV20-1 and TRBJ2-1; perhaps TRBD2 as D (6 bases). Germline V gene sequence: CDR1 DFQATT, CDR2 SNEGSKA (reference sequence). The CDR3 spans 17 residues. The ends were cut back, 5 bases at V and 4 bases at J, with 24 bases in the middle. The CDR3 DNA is TGCAGTGCTCCCTCACGACTAGTATACGGAGCATACAATGAGCAGTTCTTC. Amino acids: CSAPSRLVYGAYNEQFF.

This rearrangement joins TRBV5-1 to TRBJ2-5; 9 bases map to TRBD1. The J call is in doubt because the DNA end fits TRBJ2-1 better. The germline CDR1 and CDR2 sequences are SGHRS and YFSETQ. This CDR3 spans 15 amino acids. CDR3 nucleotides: TGCGCCAGCAGCTACGACAGGGGGGGGTACAATGAGCAGTTCTTC. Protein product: CASSYDRGGYNEQFF.

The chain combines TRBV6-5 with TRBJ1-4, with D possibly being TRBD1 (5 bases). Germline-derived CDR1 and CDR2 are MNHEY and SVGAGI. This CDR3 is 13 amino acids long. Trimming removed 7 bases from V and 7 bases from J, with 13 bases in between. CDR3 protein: CASKSGGGEKLFF. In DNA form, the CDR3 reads TGTGCCAGCAAAAGTGGGGGGGGTGAAAAACTGTTTTTT.

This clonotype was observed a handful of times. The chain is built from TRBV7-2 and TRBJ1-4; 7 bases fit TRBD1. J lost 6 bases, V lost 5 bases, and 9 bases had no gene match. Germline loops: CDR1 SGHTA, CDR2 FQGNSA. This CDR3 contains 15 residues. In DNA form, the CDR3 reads TGTGCCAGCAGCCCACGACAGGGAGGCGATGAAAAACTGTTTTTT. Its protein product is CASSPRQGGDEKLFF.

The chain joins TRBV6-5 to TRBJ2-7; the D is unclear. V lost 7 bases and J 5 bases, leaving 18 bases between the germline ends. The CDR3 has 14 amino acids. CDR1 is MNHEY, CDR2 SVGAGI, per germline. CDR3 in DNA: TGTGCCAGCAAGATGGGCGAAAGTCAGGACGAGCAGTACTTC. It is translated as CASKMGESQDEQYF.

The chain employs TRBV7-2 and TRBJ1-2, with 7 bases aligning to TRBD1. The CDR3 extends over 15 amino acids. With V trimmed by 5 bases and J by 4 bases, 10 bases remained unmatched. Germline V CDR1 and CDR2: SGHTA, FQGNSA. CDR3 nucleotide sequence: TGTGCCAGCAGCCCTCGGACAGGTTATGTCTATGGCTACACCTTC. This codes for CASSPRTGYVYGYTF.

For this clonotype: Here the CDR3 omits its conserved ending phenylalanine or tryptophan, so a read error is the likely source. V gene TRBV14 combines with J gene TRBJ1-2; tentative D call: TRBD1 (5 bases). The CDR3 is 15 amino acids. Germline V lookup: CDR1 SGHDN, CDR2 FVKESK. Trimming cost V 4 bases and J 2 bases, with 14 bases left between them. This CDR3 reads CASSLLGDSNYGYTI. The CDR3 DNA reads TGTGCCAGCAGCCTTCTAGGGGATTCCAACTATGGCTACACCATC.

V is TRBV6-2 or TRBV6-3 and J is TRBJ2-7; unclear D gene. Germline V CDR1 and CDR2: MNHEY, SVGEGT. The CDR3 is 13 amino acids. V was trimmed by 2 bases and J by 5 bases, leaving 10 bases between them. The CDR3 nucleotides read TGTGCCAGCAGTTACGCCTTCCGGGACGAGCAGTACTTC. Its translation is CASSYAFRDEQYF.

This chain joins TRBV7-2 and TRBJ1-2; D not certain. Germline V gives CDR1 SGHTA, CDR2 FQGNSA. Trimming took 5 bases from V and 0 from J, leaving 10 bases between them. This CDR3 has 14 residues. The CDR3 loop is CASSPRHSNYGYTF. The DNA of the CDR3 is TGTGCCAGCAGCCCACGACATTCTAACTATGGCTACACCTTC. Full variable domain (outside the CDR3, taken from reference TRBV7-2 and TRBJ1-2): GAGVSQSPSNKVTEKGKDVELRCDPISGHTALYWYRQSLGQGLEFLIYFQGNSAPDKSGLPSDRFSAERTGGSVSTLTIQRTQQEDSAVYLCASSPRHSNYGYTFGSGTRLTVV.

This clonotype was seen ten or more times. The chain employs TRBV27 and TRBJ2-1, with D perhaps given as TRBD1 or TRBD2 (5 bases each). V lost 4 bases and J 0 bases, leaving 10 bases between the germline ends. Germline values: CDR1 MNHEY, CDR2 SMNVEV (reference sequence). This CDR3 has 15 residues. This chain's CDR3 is CASSSAGSSYNEQFF. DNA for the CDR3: TGTGCCAGCAGTTCGGCAGGGAGCTCCTACAATGAGCAGTTCTTC.

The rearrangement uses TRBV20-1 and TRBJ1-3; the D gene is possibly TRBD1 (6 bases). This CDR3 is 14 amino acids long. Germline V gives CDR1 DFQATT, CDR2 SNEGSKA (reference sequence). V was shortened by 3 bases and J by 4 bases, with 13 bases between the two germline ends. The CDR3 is CSARDGTLGNTIYF. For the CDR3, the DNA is TGCAGTGCTAGGGATGGGACATTAGGAAACACCATATATTTT.

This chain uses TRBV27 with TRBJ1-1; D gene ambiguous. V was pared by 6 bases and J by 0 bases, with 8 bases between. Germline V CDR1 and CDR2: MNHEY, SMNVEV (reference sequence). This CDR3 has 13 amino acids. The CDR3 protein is CASSPWVNTEAFF. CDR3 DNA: TGTGCCAGCAGCCCCTGGGTGAACACTGAAGCTTTCTTT.

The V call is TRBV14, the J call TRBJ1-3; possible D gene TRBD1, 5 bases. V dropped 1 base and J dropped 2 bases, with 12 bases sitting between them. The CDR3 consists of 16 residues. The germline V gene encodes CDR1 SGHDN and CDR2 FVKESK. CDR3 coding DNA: TGTGCCAGCAGCCAAGTCACAGGATTCACTGGAAACACCATATATTTT. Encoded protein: CASSQVTGFTGNTIYF.